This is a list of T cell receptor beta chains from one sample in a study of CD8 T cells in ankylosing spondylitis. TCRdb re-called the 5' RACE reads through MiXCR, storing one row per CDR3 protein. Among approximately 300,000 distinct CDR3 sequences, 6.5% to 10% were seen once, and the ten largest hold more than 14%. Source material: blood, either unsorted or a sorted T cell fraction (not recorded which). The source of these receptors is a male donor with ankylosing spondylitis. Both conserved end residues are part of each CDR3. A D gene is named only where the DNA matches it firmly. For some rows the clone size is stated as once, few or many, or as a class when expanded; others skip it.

CASSFSSGGGVAFF,TGTGCCAGCAGTTTTTCTTCGGGCGGAGGAGTTGCTTTCTTT,TRBV12-3/TRBV12-4,TRBJ1-1,-,few
CASSLLAGVEQYF,TGTGCCAGCAGCTTGTTAGCGGGAGTCGAGCAGTACTTC,TRBV5-6,TRBJ2-7,TRBD2,-
CASSQDWGQVSYEQYF,TGCGCCAGCAGCCAAGATTGGGGACAGGTCTCCTACGAGCAGTACTTC,TRBV4-1,TRBJ2-7,TRBD1,few
CASSKVGPGTGELFF,TGTGCCAGCAGCAAAGTAGGCCCGGGGACCGGGGAGCTGTTTTTT,TRBV7-3,TRBJ2-2,-,few
CASSLAKGENYEQYF,TGTGCCAGCAGCTTAGCGAAGGGCGAAAACTACGAGCAGTACTTC,TRBV7-9,TRBJ2-7,-,many
CASSQDSRVAFF,TGCGCCAGCAGCCAAGATTCCAGGGTTGCTTTCTTT,TRBV4-1,TRBJ1-1,-,few
CASSQVTGTYEQYF,TGCGCCAGCAGCCAAGTTACAGGGACCTACGAGCAGTACTTC,TRBV4-1,TRBJ2-7,-,-
CASSYRATGGYYEQYF,TGTGCCAGCAGTTACCGCGCGACGGGTGGGTACTACGAGCAGTACTTC,TRBV6-5,TRBJ2-7,-,few
CASSLTETSGPKQFF,TGTGCCAGCAGCTTAACAGAGACTAGCGGCCCTAAGCAGTTCTTC,TRBV7-8,TRBJ2-1,TRBD2,many
CASSWETDRNQPQHF,TGTGCCAGCAGTTGGGAGACAGATCGCAATCAGCCCCAGCATTTT,TRBV28,TRBJ1-5,-,few
CASSPLSGRWSYNEQFF,TGTGCCAGCAGCCCGCTTAGCGGGAGGTGGTCCTACAATGAGCAGTTCTTC,TRBV12-3/TRBV12-4,TRBJ2-1,TRBD2,-
CAISPAVSYEQYF,TGTGCCATCAGCCCGGCGGTCTCCTACGAGCAGTACTTC,TRBV10-3,TRBJ2-7,-,-
CASKRSGVTYEQYF,TGTGCCAGCAAAAGATCGGGAGTTACCTACGAGCAGTACTTC,TRBV6-2/TRBV6-3,TRBJ2-7,-,few
CASKTSGRYNEQFF,TGTGCCAGCAAAACTAGCGGGAGATACAATGAGCAGTTCTTC,TRBV6-1,TRBJ2-1,TRBD2,many
CASSLYVGGMGTQYF,TGCGCCAGCAGCTTGTATGTAGGCGGAATGGGTACGCAGTATTTT,TRBV5-1,TRBJ2-3,-,-
CASSPRNQETQYF,TGTGCCAGCTCACCGAGGAACCAAGAGACCCAGTACTTC,TRBV18,TRBJ2-5,-,few
CASRRTGSSGELFF,TGTGCCAGCAGACGGACAGGGAGTAGCGGGGAGCTGTTTTTT,TRBV6-2/TRBV6-3,TRBJ2-2,TRBD1,few
CASSARLAGNSGEQFF,TGTGCCAGCAGTGCGCGACTAGCGGGAAATTCTGGTGAGCAGTTCTTC,TRBV6-1,TRBJ2-1,TRBD2,many
CASTGTTSYNEQFF,TGTGCCAGCACAGGGACAACATCCTACAATGAGCAGTTCTTC,TRBV12-3/TRBV12-4,TRBJ2-1,-,many
CASSLRTYNEQFF,TGCGCCAGCAGCCTCCGGACCTACAATGAGCAGTTCTTC,TRBV5-1,TRBJ2-1,-,few
CATSDPGRGKEGYTF,TGTGCCACCAGTGATCCTGGTAGAGGGAAGGAAGGCTACACCTTC,TRBV24-1,TRBJ1-2,-,many
CASSRTGQGRSNEKLFF,TGTGCCAGCAGTCGTACGGGACAGGGGAGGTCTAATGAAAAACTGTTTTTT,TRBV6-2/TRBV6-3,TRBJ1-4,TRBD1,few
CASSSSTGGTGELFF,TGTGCCAGCAGTTCAAGCACAGGGGGCACCGGGGAGCTGTTTTTT,TRBV27,TRBJ2-2,TRBD1,-
CASELAGNYEQYF,TGTGCCAGCGAACTAGCGGGGAACTACGAGCAGTACTTC,TRBV11-2,TRBJ2-7,TRBD2,few
CASSLYPFSYEQYF,TGCGCCAGCAGCTTGTACCCCTTCTCCTACGAGCAGTACTTC,TRBV5-1,TRBJ2-7,-,many
CASSLAPQGATTNEKLFF,TGCGCCAGCAGCTTGGCGCCACAGGGGGCAACAACTAATGAAAAACTGTTTTTT,TRBV5-1,TRBJ1-4,TRBD1,few
CASSPRGLRQPYSYEQYF,TGTGCCAGCTCACCACGGGGATTGCGGCAGCCCTATTCCTACGAGCAGTACTTC,TRBV18,TRBJ2-7,-,-
CASSIHGTNGGYGYTF,TGTGCCAGCAGTATCCACGGGACAAACGGCGGGTATGGCTACACCTTC,TRBV25-1,TRBJ1-2,-,few
CASSVGRDVAYEQYF,TGTGCCAGCAGCGTAGGCAGGGATGTCGCCTACGAGCAGTACTTC,TRBV9,TRBJ2-7,-,many
CASSSPTGTGTYNEQFF,TGTGCCAGCAGTTCCCCCACCGGGACAGGGACCTACAATGAGCAGTTCTTC,TRBV6-5,TRBJ2-1,TRBD1,-
CASSRTGRDLSYYNEQFF,TGTGCCAGCAGTCGGACCGGCCGGGATCTTTCGTACTACAATGAGCAGTTCTTC,TRBV28,TRBJ2-1,-,-